This TCR beta chain was identified during a study of cytomegalovirus exposure and HLA in healthy donors (dated by TCRdb to between 2016 and 2019). Regarding the complete study: In an earlier analysis of 450 to 750 of the donors, approximately 260 Gb of sequence data and 90 million to 120 million unique TCR beta sequences from roughly 180 million T cells were reported. An early release that covered more than 550 HLA-typed donors contained approximately 300 gigabases of sequencing data and tens of millions of unique TCR sequences. The genetic ancestry cluster associated with self-reported Caucasian donors included 81% of the 300 to 450 genotyped donors. The aim of the study was to test whether cataloging public T cell receptors could identify signatures of past pathogen exposure. The study profiled the T cell repertoires of 666 subjects by immunosequencing and related them to cytomegalovirus serostatus. A separate validation cohort of 90 to 150 different subjects was used in addition to the roughly 620-subject first cohort. To predict cytomegalovirus infection status, the study combined high-throughput TCR immunosequencing, statistical association of individual TCRs with disease status, and machine learning. In a later analysis, previously published TCR beta repertoires from several hundred donors were re-analyzed and high-resolution HLA genotyping was added so that TCR occurrence patterns could be studied. Rather than using new phenotypic data, the later analysis identified candidate immune exposures from TCR beta sequences and from how often those sequences occurred across donors. An earlier analysis of 587 of the donors applied high-throughput TCR beta sequencing to assess whether each TCR beta V gene segment acted as functional or pseudogenic. Alongside the repertoire data, information on donor age, sex, ethnicity and CMV serostatus was compiled. In a later genetic analysis, genome-wide SNP genotypes for about 60% of the 666 donors were used, and that subset was treated as a discovery cohort. Every discovery cohort repertoire had been produced on one sequencing platform. Class I and class II HLA loci were covered by the typing at four-digit resolution. The number of typed donors differed by locus: about 620-630 for A, B, C, DRB1 and DQB1; 500 to 550 for DQA1; around 610 for DPA1; and some 470 for DPB1. Roughly five DR-DQ haplotypes were handled as single units for association and clustering, since linkage in the cohort was strong. On average, roughly 250,000 unique TCR beta nucleotide sequences were sequenced per donor among several hundred genotyped donors of the cohort, with roughly 19% of those sequences being non-productive. The study at large found these results: A further reported finding was that TCR beta sequences accurately predicted the HLA-A and HLA-B alleles for most subjects in the first cohort. Roughly uniform sequencing depth across donors was assumed in presence/absence analyses, although this assumption may not hold. In a later analysis, TCR association rates were found to vary across HLA loci, with the most associated TCRs seen for DRB1 alleles and the fewest for HLA-C alleles. The 87-base-pair reads could not distinguish some IMGT-functional V segments, including TRBV6-2 and TRBV6-3, so those segments were excluded. According to a later analysis, most CMV-associated TCR beta chains appeared to be HLA-restricted, and the HLA associations seemed to be driven largely by CMV exposure. When HLA alleles, especially DR and DQ, strongly co-occurred, TCR associations were difficult to assign to individual alleles. Because counts were too low, about 15 rarely observed V segments, including chromosome 9 orphons, were left out of the earlier analysis of 587 of the donors. The cohort was sequenced for TCR beta chains only, and without alpha or paired-chain data the features that could be detected were limited. In an earlier analysis of some 500 of the donors, most TCR beta V segments were observed in productive rearrangements about 87% or about 30% of the time, broadly matching IMGT annotations. Compared with equally common non-associated chains, HLA-associated TCR beta chains in a later analysis were more clonally expanded and had lower generation probabilities. HLA typing was unavailable for some donors at each locus, so association tests used only the typed subset. V-gene and J-gene trimming of TCR beta chains was associated with a missense DCLRE1C variant in a later genetic analysis, and the association was replicated in an independent cohort. In vitro tests confirmed that a few of the cytomegalovirus-associated TCR beta chains recognize cytomegalovirus antigens. In a later genetic analysis, fewer N-insertions in productive TCRs were reported among donors in an Asian-associated ancestry cluster than the roughly 700-donor mean. CMV serostatus was the only immune exposure information available for the cohort. It was suggested by the authors that the approach could potentially be generalized to other disease states and immunological phenotypes. Several of the top co-occurrence clusters appeared to be linked to parvovirus B19, influenza, CMV and Epstein-Barr virus, according to a later analysis. A cluster of highly shared sequence variants was judged likely to represent a technical artifact of the sequencing pipeline. A later analysis associated 15,000 to 20,000 TCR beta sequences with specific HLA alleles at a false discovery rate of 0.05. Across donors, most TCR sequences were observed very rarely, whereas some public TCRs were present in many individuals. The study listed approximately 150 TCR beta chains as associated with cytomegalovirus. Linkage disequilibrium might explain the correlated functional status among segregating V segments, but an unknown experimental factor could not be ruled out. Cytomegalovirus status was reported to be diagnosed by the classifier with high specificity and sensitivity in both the original and validation cohorts.

The method behind the library was the immunoSEQ multiplex PCR assay. For the multiplex PCR, a mixture combining 60 forward primers for TCR Vbeta segments and 13 reverse primers for TCR Jbeta segments was used. Amplification of the CDR3 region of rearranged TCR beta genes was performed with a multiplex PCR assay on genomic DNA. The amplified TCR beta libraries were sequenced on the Illumina HiSeq System as 87-base-pair reads. Processing in the source paper ran as follows. In a later analysis, tens of millions of unique TCR beta chains were counted across the roughly 610 repertoires, and roughly 9.9 million of these chains were shared by at least two donors. To remove PCR and sequencing errors, raw reads were error-corrected and collapsed into unique sequences using a nearest-neighbor algorithm that merged closely related sequences. Alignment of CDR3 sequences to IMGT reference sequences was used to assign V, D and J gene segments. For a sequence to be retained, a match of at least six nucleotides was required to both a V gene segment and a J gene segment. Rearrangements were called productive when the CDR3 lacked stop codons and stayed in frame with V and J; all others were non-productive. Following IMGT convention, CDR3 was defined as the stretch from the second conserved V-encoded cysteine up to the conserved J-encoded phenylalanine. Sequences without an unambiguous match to a single V gene segment were excluded from the earlier analysis of about 600 of the donors. An earlier analysis of a few hundred of the donors classified V segments as functional when productive rearrangements were above 56.7% and as segregating when the standard deviation between donors was above 5%. A statistical classification framework was built for diagnosing cytomegalovirus status from the catalog of TCR beta chain sequences. A later analysis assigned V and J genes by comparing TCR nucleotide sequences with IMGT/GENE-DB human TR gene sequences. In a later analysis, CDR3 sequences and most-parsimonious VDJ recombination scenarios were assigned using the TCRdist pipeline. In a later analysis, each TCR beta chain was defined by its CDR3 amino acid sequence together with its V-gene family, and reads lacking a unique V-gene family were excluded. In a later analysis, 450 to 600 highly shared, low-generation-probability nucleotide sequences were removed to address suspected cross-contamination and a sequencing artifact. A later analysis calculated a clonal expansion index for each public chain from normalized within-repertoire ranks of inferred template counts. In a later analysis, generation probabilities were computed using a VDJ recombination model fitted to out-of-frame rearrangements, and the results were checked against IGoR. In a later analysis, hypergeometric tests were used to score TCR-TCR, TCR-HLA and TCR-CMV co-occurrence, with a repertoire-size bias correction applied to TCR pairs. In a later analysis, false discovery rates were estimated by permuting HLA or CMV assignments 20 times. In a later analysis, co-occurring TCRs were grouped with DBSCAN, and TCRdist sequence similarity was added when clustering was performed within HLA-allele-positive subsets. For co-occurrence clustering, repertoires with fewer than 30,000 or more than 120,000 public chains were excluded, along with about five repertoires with anomalous nucleotide sharing. The immuneACCESS repertoire file appears here via TCRdb, limited to in-frame rearrangements. These files lack a portion of the clones; in checked studies, under half of the deficit traces to unresolved V genes, and the cause of the others is not known. V, J and clone size derive from that table, while D and trimming were established from the DNA sequence. For this sample the table gives 95,000 to 120,000 clones, of which 70% to 85% were detected only once. The ten top clones hold 4% to 4.5% of the sample.

As regards this clone: No antigen is known for it. No clone much larger than this one lies a single base away; base qualities are absent.

V is pared back by 2 bases and J by 1 base, with 18 bases lying between the germline termini. Reading from cysteine to phenylalanine, the CDR3 counts 18 amino acids. Just CDR3 DNA is preserved here, 54 bases in frame from base 1. CDR1 and CDR2, per the germline V gene, are MNHNS and SASEGT. In total, around 600 healthy bone marrow donors made up the cohort. At the time of sampling, every cohort member was nominally healthy, though immune exposures that went unrecorded were likely present. The donor tested CMV seropositive, placing the donor among the 250 to 300 seropositive members of the cohort. A peripheral blood sample was collected from each donor, and TCR beta sequencing was performed on peripheral blood mononuclear cells. Genomic DNA extraction from the blood cell samples was performed with the Qiagen DNeasy Blood Extraction Kit.

This receptor was taken from a woman aged 40 to 50 in good health and CMV-seropositive. Sequences were obtained from PBMCs. The chain employs TRBV6-1 and TRBJ2-1; the D segment could be TRBD2, given 5 matching bases. CDR3 region: CASSEKRDRAGSYNEQFF. The nucleotide sequence is TGTGCCAGCAGTGAAAAGAGGGATCGGGCTGGGTCCTACAATGAGCAGTTCTTC.